These 2 T cell receptor beta chains share one sample of origin, sequenced in a study of beta chain features in type 1 diabetes (dated by TCRdb to 2016 to 2019). Libraries were built with the immunoSEQ multiplex PCR assay. The entire isolated RNA was reverse transcribed using the High Capacity cDNA Reverse Transcription Kit, and thus expressed TCRB transcripts were sequenced. The immuneACCESS repertoire file appears here via TCRdb, limited to in-frame rearrangements. These files lack a portion of the clones; in checked studies, under half of the deficit traces to unresolved V genes, and the cause of the others is not known. The sample table lists about 900,000 clones, 15% to 20% of them with a count of one. Of the sample, 0.02% to 0.03% falls within the top ten clones. Input material: naive CD4+ T cells from blood. The sample's cell subset or site label, in plain terms: true naive CD4+ T cells. Receptor source: a young woman in good health.

This clone appeared a few times. The chain joins TRBV7-2 to TRBJ1-2; no reliable D call. The germline gives CDR1 SGHTA, CDR2 FQGNSA. Trimming removed 1 base from V and 4 bases from J, with 10 bases in between. This CDR3 has 14 amino acids. DNA for the CDR3: TGTGCCAGCAGCTTAGTCCCGCGATCCTATGGCTACACCTTC. It codes for CASSLVPRSYGYTF.

This clone was found a few times. The DNA for the CDR3 is TGTGCCAGCAGCCAGAGTGGACAGGCCTCTTACGAGCAGTACTTC. Its translation: CASSQSGQASYEQYF. The V gene is TRBV7-6, the J gene TRBJ2-7; 7 bases fit TRBD1. This CDR3 is 15 amino acids long. V dropped 5 bases and J dropped 4; count of bases not matched to a gene: 11. CDR1 is SGHVS, CDR2 FNYEAQ, per germline.